This T cell receptor (beta chain) was recorded in a study of shared clonotypes between healthy human individuals. Study-level findings and limits: Though the depth was large, rarefaction showed that sorted-subset sequencing was incomplete.

Clones were read by immunoSEQ multiplex PCR, and TCRdb kept only the in-frame ones, dropping some. The sample carries about 600,000 clones, roughly 98% recorded once. CD8 cells classed as naive were CD45RO-negative and positively selected for CCR7, excluding terminally differentiated effector memory CD45RA+ cells. As for this clone: What it binds is unknown.

The CDR3 consists of 17 residues. Germline V gene sequence: CDR1 KGHSH, CDR2 LQKENI. V lost 3 bases to trimming and J lost 6 bases, with 23 bases between them. This receptor was obtained from a man younger than 40 in good health. The sequenced sample was naive CD8+ T cells sorted from blood. The rearrangement links TRBV18 to TRBJ1-1; TRBD1 might be the D (6 bases). CDR3 in amino acids: CASSPIDTLQGFAEAFF. The DNA for the CDR3 is TGTGCCAGCTCACCCATAGATACTTTACAGGGATTTGCTGAAGCTTTCTTT.